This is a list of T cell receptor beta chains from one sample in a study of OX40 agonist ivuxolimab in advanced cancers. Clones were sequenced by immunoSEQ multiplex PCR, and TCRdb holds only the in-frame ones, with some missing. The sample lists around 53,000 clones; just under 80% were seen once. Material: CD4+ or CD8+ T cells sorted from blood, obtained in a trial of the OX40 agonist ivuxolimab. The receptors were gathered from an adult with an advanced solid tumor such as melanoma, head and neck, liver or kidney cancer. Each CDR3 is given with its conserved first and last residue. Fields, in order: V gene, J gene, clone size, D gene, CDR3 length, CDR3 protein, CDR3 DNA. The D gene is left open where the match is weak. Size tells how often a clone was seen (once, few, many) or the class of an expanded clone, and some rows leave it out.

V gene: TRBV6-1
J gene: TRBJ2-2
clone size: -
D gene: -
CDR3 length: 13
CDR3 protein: CASSYLGTGELFF
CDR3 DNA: TGTGCCAGCAGTTATTTGGGCACCGGGGAGCTGTTTTTT

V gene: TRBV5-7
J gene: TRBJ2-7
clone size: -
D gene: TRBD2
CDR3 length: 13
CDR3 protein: CASTQGGFHEQYF
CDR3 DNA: TGTGCCAGCACCCAGGGAGGGTTCCACGAGCAGTACTTC

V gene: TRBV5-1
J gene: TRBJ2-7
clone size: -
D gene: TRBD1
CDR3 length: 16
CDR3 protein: CASSRGLGQGPPEQYF
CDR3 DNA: TGCGCCAGCAGCCGGGGCCTGGGACAGGGCCCTCCCGAGCAGTACTTC

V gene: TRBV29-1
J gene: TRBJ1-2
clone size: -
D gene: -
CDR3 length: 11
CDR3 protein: CSISGSYGYTF
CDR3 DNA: TGCAGCATAAGCGGGAGCTATGGCTACACCTTC

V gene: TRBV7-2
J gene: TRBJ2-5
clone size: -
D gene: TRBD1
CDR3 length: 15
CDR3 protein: CASSFTWTGGETQYF
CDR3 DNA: TGTGCCAGCAGCTTTACATGGACAGGGGGGGAGACCCAGTACTTC

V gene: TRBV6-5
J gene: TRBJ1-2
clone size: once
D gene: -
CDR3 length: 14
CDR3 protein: CASSYSSRAGTYTF
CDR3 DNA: TGTGCCAGCAGTTACTCGAGCAGGGCAGGGACCTACACCTTC

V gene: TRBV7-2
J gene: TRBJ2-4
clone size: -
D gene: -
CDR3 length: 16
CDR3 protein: CASSLAAGSAKNIQYF
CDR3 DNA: TGTGCCAGCAGCTTAGCCGCGGGGTCAGCCAAAAACATTCAGTACTTC

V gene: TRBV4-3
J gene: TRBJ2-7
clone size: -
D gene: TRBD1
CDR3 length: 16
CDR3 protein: CASSQYYQGASYEQYF
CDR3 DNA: TGCGCCAGCAGCCAATACTATCAGGGGGCCTCCTACGAGCAGTACTTC

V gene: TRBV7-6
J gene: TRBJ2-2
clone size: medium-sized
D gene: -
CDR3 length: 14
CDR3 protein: CASSLVYDTGELFF
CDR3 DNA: TGTGCCAGCAGCTTAGTATACGACACCGGGGAGCTGTTTTTT

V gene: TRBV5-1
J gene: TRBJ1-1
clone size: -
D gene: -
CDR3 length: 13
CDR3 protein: CASRRGGNTEAFF
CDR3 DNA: TGCGCCAGTAGACGCGGGGGGAACACTGAAGCTTTCTTT

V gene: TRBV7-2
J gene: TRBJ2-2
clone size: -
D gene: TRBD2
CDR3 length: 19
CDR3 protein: CASSLARTSGGPLGGELFF
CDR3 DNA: TGTGCCAGCAGCTTAGCGAGGACTAGCGGGGGGCCGTTGGGCGGGGAGCTGTTTTTT

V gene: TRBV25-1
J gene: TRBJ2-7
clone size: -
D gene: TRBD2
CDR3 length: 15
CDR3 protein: CASSGLAGSAYEQYF
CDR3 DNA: TGTGCCAGCAGTGGACTAGCGGGATCGGCCTACGAGCAGTACTTC

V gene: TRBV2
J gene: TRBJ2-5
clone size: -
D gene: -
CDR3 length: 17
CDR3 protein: CASSEEYTGTPEETQYF
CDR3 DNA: TGTGCCAGCAGTGAAGAGTATACAGGGACTCCCGAGGAGACCCAGTACTTC

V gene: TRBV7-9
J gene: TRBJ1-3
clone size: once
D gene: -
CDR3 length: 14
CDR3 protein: CASSSQTIGNTIYF
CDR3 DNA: TGTGCCAGCAGCTCTCAGACCATTGGAAACACCATATATTTT

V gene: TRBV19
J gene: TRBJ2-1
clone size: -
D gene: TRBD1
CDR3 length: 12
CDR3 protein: CASSKLGDRQFF
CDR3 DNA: TGTGCCAGTAGTAAATTGGGGGACAGGCAGTTCTTC

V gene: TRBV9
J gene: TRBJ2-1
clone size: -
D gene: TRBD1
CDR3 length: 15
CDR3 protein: CASSVRGQTYNEQFF
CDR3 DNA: TGTGCCAGCAGCGTCAGGGGGCAAACCTACAATGAGCAGTTCTTC

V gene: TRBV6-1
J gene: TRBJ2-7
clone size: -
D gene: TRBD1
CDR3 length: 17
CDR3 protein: CASSERTGGAFGREQYF
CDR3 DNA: TGTGCCAGCAGTGAAAGGACAGGGGGCGCATTTGGCCGCGAGCAGTACTTC

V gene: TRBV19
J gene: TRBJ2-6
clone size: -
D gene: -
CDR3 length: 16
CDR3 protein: CASSIGQPSGANVLTF
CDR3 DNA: TGTGCCAGTAGTATTGGACAGCCCTCTGGGGCCAACGTCCTGACTTTC

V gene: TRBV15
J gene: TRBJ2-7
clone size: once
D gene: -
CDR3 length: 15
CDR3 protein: CATSSSPGQLYEQYF
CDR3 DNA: TGTGCCACCAGCAGCTCCCCGGGACAACTCTACGAGCAGTACTTC

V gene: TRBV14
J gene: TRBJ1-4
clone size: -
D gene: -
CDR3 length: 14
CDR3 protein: CASSPRATNEKLFF
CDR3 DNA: TGTGCCAGCAGCCCCCGAGCAACTAATGAAAAACTGTTTTTT

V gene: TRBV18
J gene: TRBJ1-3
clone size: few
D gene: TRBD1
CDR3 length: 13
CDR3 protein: CASKPGQGNTIYF
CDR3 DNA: TGTGCCAGCAAACCGGGACAGGGAAACACCATATATTTT

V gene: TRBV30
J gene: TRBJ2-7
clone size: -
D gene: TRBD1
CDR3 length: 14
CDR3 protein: CAWSRGQGAYEQYF
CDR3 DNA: TGTGCCTGGAGTAGGGGACAGGGGGCCTACGAGCAGTACTTC

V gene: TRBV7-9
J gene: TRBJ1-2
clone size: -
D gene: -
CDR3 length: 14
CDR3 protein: CASSLSWTGYGYTF
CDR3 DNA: TGTGCCAGCAGCTTATCTTGGACGGGGTATGGCTACACCTTC

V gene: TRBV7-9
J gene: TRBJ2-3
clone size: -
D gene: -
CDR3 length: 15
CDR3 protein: CASSYGLTEQDTQYF
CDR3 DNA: TGTGCCAGCAGCTATGGCCTAACGGAGCAAGATACGCAGTATTTT

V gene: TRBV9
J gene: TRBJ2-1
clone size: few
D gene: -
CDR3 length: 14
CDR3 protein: CASSVGPLGDEQFF
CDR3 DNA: TGTGCCAGCAGCGTAGGACCGCTGGGGGATGAGCAGTTCTTC

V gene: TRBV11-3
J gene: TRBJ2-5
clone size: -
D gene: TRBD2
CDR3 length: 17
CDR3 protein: CASSSRGLAGAGETQYF
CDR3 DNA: TGTGCCAGCAGCTCTCGGGGACTAGCGGGAGCGGGGGAGACCCAGTACTTC

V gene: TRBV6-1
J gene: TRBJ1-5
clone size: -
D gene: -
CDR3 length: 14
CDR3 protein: CASSGARDNQPQHF
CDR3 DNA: TGTGCCAGCAGTGGGGCAAGAGACAATCAGCCCCAGCATTTT

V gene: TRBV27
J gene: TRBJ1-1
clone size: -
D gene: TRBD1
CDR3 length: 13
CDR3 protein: CATRGTGLGEAFF
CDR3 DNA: TGTGCCACCAGGGGGACAGGGCTGGGAGAAGCTTTCTTT

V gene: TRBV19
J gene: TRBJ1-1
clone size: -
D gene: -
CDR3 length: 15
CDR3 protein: CASSISGGPGSEAFF
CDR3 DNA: TGTGCCAGTAGCATAAGCGGCGGGCCTGGTTCTGAAGCTTTCTTT

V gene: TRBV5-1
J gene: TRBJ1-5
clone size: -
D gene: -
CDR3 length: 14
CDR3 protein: CASSLTGGSQPQHF
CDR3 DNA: TGCGCCAGCAGCCTCACCGGGGGTAGTCAGCCCCAGCATTTT

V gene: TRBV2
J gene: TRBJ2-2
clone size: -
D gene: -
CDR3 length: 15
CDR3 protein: CASSTTRVGHGELFF
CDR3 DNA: TGTGCCAGCAGTACGACCAGGGTTGGGCACGGGGAGCTGTTTTTT

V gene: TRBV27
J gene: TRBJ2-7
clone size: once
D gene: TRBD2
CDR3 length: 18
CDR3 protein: CASSPSPVGRGAGYEQYF
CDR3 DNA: TGTGCCAGCAGCCCTTCCCCAGTCGGGAGGGGTGCGGGCTACGAGCAGTACTTC

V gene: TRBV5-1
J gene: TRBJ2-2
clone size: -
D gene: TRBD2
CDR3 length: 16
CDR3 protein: CASSSGGGDLTGELFF
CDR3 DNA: TGCGCCAGCAGCTCCGGGGGGGGCGATCTCACCGGGGAGCTGTTTTTT

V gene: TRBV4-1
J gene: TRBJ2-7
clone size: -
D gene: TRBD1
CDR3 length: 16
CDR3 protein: CASSQGRVQGAWEQYF
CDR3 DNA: TGCGCCAGCAGCCAGGGAAGAGTACAGGGGGCATGGGAGCAGTACTTC

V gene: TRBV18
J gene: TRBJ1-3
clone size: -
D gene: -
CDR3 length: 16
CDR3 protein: CASLQTLTVSGNTIYF
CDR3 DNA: TGTGCCAGCTTGCAAACTCTGACGGTCTCTGGAAACACCATATATTTT

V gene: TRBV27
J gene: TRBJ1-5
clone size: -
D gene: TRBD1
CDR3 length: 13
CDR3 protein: CASRDRGSQPQHF
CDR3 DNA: TGTGCCAGCAGGGACAGGGGTTCTCAGCCCCAGCATTTT

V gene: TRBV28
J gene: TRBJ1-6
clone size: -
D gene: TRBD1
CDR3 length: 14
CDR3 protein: CASSPGTVGSPLHF
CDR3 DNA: TGTGCCAGCAGCCCGGGGACAGTGGGATCACCCCTCCACTTT

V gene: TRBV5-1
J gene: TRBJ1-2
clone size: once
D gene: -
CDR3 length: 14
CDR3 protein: CASSPGGPADGYTF
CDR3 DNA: TGCGCCAGCAGCCCGGGGGGCCCGGCGGATGGCTACACCTTC

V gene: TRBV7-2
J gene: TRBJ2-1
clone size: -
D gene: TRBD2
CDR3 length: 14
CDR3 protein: CASSWGGLYNEQFF
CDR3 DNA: TGTGCCAGCAGCTGGGGAGGGCTCTACAATGAGCAGTTCTTC

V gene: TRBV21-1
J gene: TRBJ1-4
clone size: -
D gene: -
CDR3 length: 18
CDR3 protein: CASSKERGQGVLGEKLFF
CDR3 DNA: TGTGCCAGCAGCAAAGAGCGCGGACAGGGGGTGCTTGGTGAAAAACTGTTTTTT

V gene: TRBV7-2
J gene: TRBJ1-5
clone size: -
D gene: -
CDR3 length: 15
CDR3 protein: CASSSITNSNQPQHF
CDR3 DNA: TGTGCCAGCAGCTCCATAACAAATAGCAATCAGCCCCAGCATTTT

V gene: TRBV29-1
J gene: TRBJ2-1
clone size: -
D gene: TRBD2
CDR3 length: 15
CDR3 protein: CSVVGGTLPDNEQFF
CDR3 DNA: TGCAGCGTCGTGGGGGGGACGTTACCGGACAATGAGCAGTTCTTC

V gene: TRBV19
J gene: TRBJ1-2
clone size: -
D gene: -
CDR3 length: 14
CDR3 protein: CASSRSGQSYGYTF
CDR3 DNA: TGTGCCAGTAGCAGATCGGGACAATCCTATGGCTACACCTTC

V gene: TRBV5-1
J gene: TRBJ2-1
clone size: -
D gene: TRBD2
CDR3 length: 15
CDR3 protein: CASGSGGGPRSEQFF
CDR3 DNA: TGCGCCAGCGGCTCGGGGGGAGGGCCGAGAAGTGAGCAGTTCTTC

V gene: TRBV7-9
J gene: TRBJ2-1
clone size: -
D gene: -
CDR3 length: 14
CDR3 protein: CASSLRASYNEQFF
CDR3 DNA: TGTGCCAGCAGCTTACGAGCGTCCTACAATGAGCAGTTCTTC

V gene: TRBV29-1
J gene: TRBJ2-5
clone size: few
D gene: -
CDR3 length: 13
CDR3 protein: CSVEVTGQETQYF
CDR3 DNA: TGCAGCGTTGAGGTGACGGGGCAAGAGACCCAGTACTTC

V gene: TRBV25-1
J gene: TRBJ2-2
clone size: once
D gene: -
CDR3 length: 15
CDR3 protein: CASSEGSWGTGELFF
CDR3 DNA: TGTGCCAGCAGTGAAGGGAGCTGGGGAACCGGGGAGCTGTTTTTT

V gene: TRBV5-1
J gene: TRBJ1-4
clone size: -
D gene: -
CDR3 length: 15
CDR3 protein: CASSSSGGFNEKLFF
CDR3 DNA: TGCGCCAGCAGCTCATCGGGGGGGTTTAATGAAAAACTGTTTTTT

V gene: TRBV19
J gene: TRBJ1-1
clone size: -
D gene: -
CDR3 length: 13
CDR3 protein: CASSMDRNTEAFF
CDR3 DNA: TGTGCCAGTAGTATGGACAGGAACACTGAAGCTTTCTTT

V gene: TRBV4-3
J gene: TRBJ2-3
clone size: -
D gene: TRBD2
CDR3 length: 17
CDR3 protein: CASSQPVSGGRTDTQYF
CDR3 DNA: TGCGCCAGCAGCCAGCCCGTTAGCGGGGGGCGAACAGATACGCAGTATTTT

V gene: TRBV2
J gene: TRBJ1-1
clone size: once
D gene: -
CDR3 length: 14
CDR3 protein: CASSPRWGDTEAFF
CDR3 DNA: TGTGCCAGCAGCCCCAGATGGGGGGACACTGAAGCTTTCTTT

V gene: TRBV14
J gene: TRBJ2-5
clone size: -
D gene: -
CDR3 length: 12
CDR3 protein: CASSQYQETQYF
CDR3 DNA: TGTGCCAGCAGCCAGTATCAAGAGACCCAGTACTTC

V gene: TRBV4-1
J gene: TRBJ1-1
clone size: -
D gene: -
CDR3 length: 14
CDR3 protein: CASEAFLRDTEAFF
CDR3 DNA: TGCGCCAGCGAGGCGTTTTTGAGGGACACTGAAGCTTTCTTT

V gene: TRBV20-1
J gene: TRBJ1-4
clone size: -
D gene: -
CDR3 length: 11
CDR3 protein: CSARDNEKLFF
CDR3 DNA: TGCAGTGCTAGGGACAATGAAAAACTGTTTTTT

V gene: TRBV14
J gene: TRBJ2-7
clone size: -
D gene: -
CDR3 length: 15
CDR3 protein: CASSQAPTPPWEQYF
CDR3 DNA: TGTGCCAGCAGCCAAGCTCCAACCCCCCCGTGGGAGCAGTACTTC

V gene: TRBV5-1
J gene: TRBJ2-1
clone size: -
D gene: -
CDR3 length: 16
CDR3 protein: CASSAGDIRTYNEQFF
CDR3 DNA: TGCGCCAGCAGCGCCGGGGACATAAGGACGTACAATGAGCAGTTCTTC